These 30 T cell receptor beta chains share one sample of origin, sequenced in a study of control samples from healthy donors and cancer patients. Sequencing was performed with immunoSEQ multiplex PCR; in TCRdb, only in-frame clones are kept and a portion is missing. The sample lists 30,000 or so clones, 70% to 90% occurring once. Sequencing input: formalin-fixed, paraffin-embedded tissue. All receptors come from a female donor with melanoma.

The chain recombines TRBV7-9 with TRBJ2-3, with no clear D. This CDR3 contains 13 residues. Trimming took 5 bases from V and 4 from J, leaving 10 bases between them. Germline CDR1 is SEHNR and CDR2 is FQNEAQ (reference sequence). The CDR3 reads CASSPYEADTQYF. CDR3 sequence (DNA): TGTGCCAGCAGCCCCTACGAAGCAGATACGCAGTATTTT.

The V and J genes are TRBV6-1 and TRBJ1-4; D ambiguous. Germline-derived CDR1 and CDR2 are MNHNS and SASEGT. Trimming stripped 1 base from V and 5 bases from J, with 14 bases between. The CDR3 length is 16 residues. The CDR3 DNA sequence: TGTGCCAGCAGTGAAGTGTTAGCGGGATTAAATGAAAAACTGTTTTTT. This codes for CASSEVLAGLNEKLFF.

V gene TRBV27 combines with J gene TRBJ2-7, with 8 bases fitting TRBD2. V was pared by 8 bases and J by 3 bases, with 12 bases of the junction left unmatched. Germline assignment: CDR1 MNHEY and CDR2 SMNVEV (reference sequence). The CDR3 length is 15 residues. The CDR3 DNA sequence: TGTGCCAGCCAATCGGGGGGGGCCCTAGTCTACGAGCAGTACTTC. Residues: CASQSGGALVYEQYF.

The CDR3 region has the DNA TGTGCCACCAGCTTGGACAGTGCTTCCTACGAGCAGTACTTC. Amino acids: CATSLDSASYEQYF. V usage is TRBV15 and J usage is TRBJ2-7; D might be TRBD1 (6 bases). Germline V lookup: CDR1 LNHNV, CDR2 YYDKDF (reference sequence). With 5 bases removed from V and 1 base from J, the gap between germline ends came to 12 bases. The CDR3 has 14 amino acids.

V and J are TRBV7-9 and TRBJ1-1; no definite D call. V gave up 2 bases and J gave up 3 bases, with 10 bases separating them. The germline gives CDR1 SEHNR, CDR2 FQNEAQ (reference sequence). The CDR3 is 14 residues long. CDR3 sequence (DNA): TGTGCCAGCAGCTTATTCCTTGAGGACACTGAAGCTTTCTTT. It translates to CASSLFLEDTEAFF.

The chain joins TRBV6-2 or TRBV6-3 to TRBJ1-2, with 9 bases fitting TRBD1. Germline values: CDR1 MNHEY, CDR2 SVGEGT. V trimming: 0 bases; J trimming: 4 bases; junction bases outside the gene matches: 6. The CDR3 has 16 amino acids. CDR3 in DNA: TGTGCCAGCAGTTACTCGGGACAGGGTGGAAGCTATGGCTACACCTTC. It specifies CASSYSGQGGSYGYTF.

This clone was seen just once. This chain joins TRBV27 and TRBJ2-3; 7 bases are a match to TRBD2. The CDR3 runs to 17 residues. The junction had 10 bases not matched to a gene; V was cut back by 3 bases and J by 1 base. The V gene's germline CDR1 is MNHEY and CDR2 SMNVEV (reference sequence). The CDR3, as DNA: TGTGCCAGCAGTTTGGGTCTCGCTAGCGGAGGCACAGATACGCAGTATTTT. Amino acids: CASSLGLASGGTDTQYF.

A word on this clone: The junction does not match germline at one end; this may be a read error. The chain uses TRBV18 and TRBJ2-3, with 7 bases identical to TRBD1. CDR3 length: 16 residues. Germline loops: CDR1 KGHSH, CDR2 LQKENI. CDR3 protein: CASSQLGGRSTNTQYF. DNA of the CDR3: TGTGCCAGCTCCCAACTAGGGGGCAGGAGCACAAATACGCAGTATTTT.

Written as DNA, the CDR3 is TGTGCCTACCGACTAGCGGGAGCCTCCTACGAGCAGTACTTC. Protein: CAYRLAGASYEQYF. V gene TRBV30 combines with J gene TRBJ2-7; TRBD2 matches at 12 bases. Germline CDR1 reads GTSNPN; CDR2 reads SVGIG (reference sequence). V dropped 7 bases and J dropped 0; count of bases not matched to a gene: 4. CDR3 size: 14 residues. Supplemented by reference TRBV30 and TRBJ2-7, the full variable domain reads SQTIHQWPATLVQPVGSPLSLECTVEGTSNPNLYWYRQAAGRGLQLLFYSVGIGQISSEVPQNLSASRPQDRQFILSSKKLLLSDSGFYLCAYRLAGASYEQYFGPGTRLTVT.

CDR3 sequence reads: CASRSSGTVAEKLFF. CDR3 bases: TGTGCCAGCAGGAGCTCCGGGACAGTGGCGGAAAAACTGTTTTTT. This sequence joins TRBV6-6 and TRBJ1-4; 7 nucleotides agree with TRBD1. The CDR3 loop spans 15 amino acids. CDR1 and CDR2 (germline): MNHNY, SVGAGI (reference sequence). V shed 6 bases and J 8 bases; nucleotides not matched to a gene: 12.

V usage is TRBV19 and J usage is TRBJ1-5; D is ambiguous. Germline V CDR1 and CDR2: LNHDA, SQIVND (reference sequence). This CDR3 is 12 amino acids long. The germline V and J ends were trimmed by 5 bases and 4 bases, with 6 bases remaining between them. The CDR3 sequence: CASSGLNQPQHF. The CDR3 DNA follows: TGTGCCAGTAGTGGCTTGAATCAGCCCCAGCATTTT.

The V call is TRBV6-5, the J call TRBJ2-3, with 14 bases fitting TRBD2. V trimming: 11 bases; J trimming: 5 bases; junction bases outside the gene matches: 6. This CDR3 is 14 amino acids long. Germline CDR1 is MNHEY and CDR2 is SVGAGI. This chain's CDR3 is CAVGTSGSGDTQYF. DNA for the CDR3: TGTGCCGTAGGGACTAGCGGGAGTGGAGATACGCAGTATTTT.

The rearrangement joins TRBV5-1 to TRBJ2-7; D is possibly TRBD1 or TRBD2 (5 bases each). The CDR3 length is 15 residues. Trimming pared 2 bases from V and 0 bases from J, leaving 12 bases between. Germline lookup yields CDR1 SGHRS and CDR2 YFSETQ. Here the CDR3 DNA reads TGCGCCAGCAGCTTTTTTTCAGGGAGCTCCTACGAGCAGTACTTC. Amino acids: CASSFFSGSSYEQYF. Variable domain in full (rest from reference TRBV5-1 and TRBJ2-7): KAGVTQTPRYLIKTRGQQVTLSCSPISGHRSVSWYQQTPGQGLQFLFEYFSETQRNKGNFPGRFSGRQFSNSRSEMNVSTLELGDSALYLCASSFFSGSSYEQYFGPGTRLTVT.

CDR3 sequence (DNA): TGCGCCAGCAGCCATACTAGGAACTACGAGCAGTACTTC. It yields the protein CASSHTRNYEQYF. The V gene is TRBV5-1, the J gene TRBJ2-7; D is possibly TRBD2 (5 bases). V shed 4 bases and J shed 3 bases, with 11 bases lying between them. The CDR3 is 13 amino acids. The germline gives CDR1 SGHRS, CDR2 YFSETQ.

This chain links TRBV15 with TRBJ1-3; D is perhaps TRBD1 (5 bases). CDR1 LNHNV and CDR2 YYDKDF come from the germline V gene (reference sequence). Trimming pared 0 bases from V and 4 bases from J, leaving 10 bases between. The CDR3 has 15 residues. In DNA, the CDR3 is TGTGCCACCAGCAGAGATATCGGGGGAGGAAACACCATATATTTT. Protein: CATSRDIGGGNTIYF.

The rearrangement joins TRBV12-3 or TRBV12-4 to TRBJ2-7, with 8 positions matching TRBD2. The junction had 3 bases not matched to a gene; V was cut back by 5 bases and J by 3 bases. The CDR3 covers 13 residues. CDR3 protein: CASSPSGSYEQYF. The CDR3 nucleotides read TGTGCCAGCAGTCCCAGCGGGAGCTACGAGCAGTACTTC.

The chain uses TRBV7-2 and TRBJ2-5; D ambiguous. Trimming stripped 4 bases from V and 5 bases from J, with 11 bases between. Germline V gives CDR1 SGHTA, CDR2 FQGNSA. CDR3 length equals 13 residues. Written as DNA, the CDR3 is TGTGCCAGCAGCTCAGAAGCAGTCGAGACCCAGTACTTC. The encoded protein is CASSSEAVETQYF.

This rearrangement joins TRBV11-3 to TRBJ2-1; D is uncertain. Germline CDR1 and CDR2: SGHNT and YENEEA. Trimming removed 0 bases from V and 9 bases from J, with 6 bases in between. The CDR3 is 12 amino acids. DNA of the CDR3: TGTGCCAGCAGCTTAGATGCCACTGAGCAGTTCTTC. This sequence encodes CASSLDATEQFF.

Regarding this clone: The sample has other DNA sequences that encode this CDR3 too. The chain recombines TRBV5-4 with TRBJ2-2; D is possibly TRBD1 (5 bases). Germline lookup yields CDR1 SGHNT and CDR2 YYREEE (reference sequence). This CDR3 comprises 16 residues. V shed 3 bases and J shed 2 bases, with 14 bases lying between them. The CDR3 loop reads CASSSVTGANTGELFF. CDR3 coding DNA: TGTGCCAGCAGCTCGGTAACAGGAGCTAACACCGGGGAGCTGTTTTTT.

The V call is TRBV27, the J call TRBJ1-1; the D gene is possibly TRBD1 (6 bases). This CDR3 has 14 residues. V gave up 4 bases and J gave up 1 base, with 10 bases separating them. From germline, CDR1 is MNHEY and CDR2 SMNVEV (reference sequence). CDR3 nucleotide sequence: TGTGCCAGCAGTTGGGACATCCGGAACACTGAAGCTTTCTTT. Protein: CASSWDIRNTEAFF.

V and J are TRBV19 and TRBJ2-7, with no clear D. Trimming stripped 5 bases from V and 4 bases from J, with 6 bases between. Germline CDR1 is LNHDA and CDR2 is SQIVND (reference sequence). This CDR3 region has 11 residues. The CDR3: CASSVGYEQYF. The CDR3 coding sequence is TGTGCCAGTAGTGTCGGGTACGAGCAGTACTTC.

The chain recombines TRBV9 with TRBJ1-3; D not resolved. CDR1 is SGDLS, CDR2 YYNGEE, per germline. Trimming left V 5 bases short and J 4 bases short, with 19 bases between. The CDR3 is 16 amino acids. The CDR3 sequence: CASSHSGGYSGNTIYF. DNA of the CDR3: TGTGCCAGCAGTCACTCGGGTGGCTACTCAGGAAACACCATATATTTT.

The CDR3: CASSLIGTDTQYF. For the CDR3, the DNA is TGCGCCAGCAGCTTAATTGGCACAGATACGCAGTATTTT. The chain carries TRBV5-1 and TRBJ2-3; D not certain. This CDR3 comprises 13 residues. Germline CDR1 is SGHRS and CDR2 is YFSETQ. Trimming cost V 2 bases and J 1 base, with 5 bases left between them.

The CDR3 loop is CASSEEGQRVMNTEAFF. The CDR3 coding sequence is TGTGCCAGCAGTGAGGAGGGACAGCGGGTAATGAACACTGAAGCTTTCTTT. The chain carries TRBV6-1 and TRBJ1-1; 7 nucleotides match TRBD1. V lost 3 bases to trimming and J lost 0 bases; unmatched junction nucleotides: 10. This CDR3 is built from 17 residues. Germline V gene lookup returns CDR1 MNHNS and CDR2 SASEGT.

The chain is built from TRBV27 and TRBJ1-1; TRBD1 agrees at 8 bases. The CDR3 extends over 17 amino acids. The germline gives CDR1 MNHEY, CDR2 SMNVEV (reference sequence). J was trimmed by 8 bases and V by 5 bases; bases with no gene match: 19. The DNA of the CDR3 is TGTGCCAGCAGTCCTGACAGGGGCGGACTTAGGAATTGGGAAGCTTTCTTT. Translated, it gives CASSPDRGGLRNWEAFF.

In its sample, this clone was seen a few times. The genes are TRBV7-6 and TRBJ2-3; tentatively, D is TRBD1 or TRBD2 (5 bases each). Trimming stripped 1 base from V and 2 bases from J, with 10 bases between. This CDR3 is built from 15 residues. Germline values: CDR1 SGHVS, CDR2 FNYEAQ. CDR3 amino acids: CASSLGLGPTDTQYF. In DNA, the CDR3 is TGTGCCAGCAGCTTAGGTCTGGGACCCACAGATACGCAGTATTTT.

This chain uses TRBV10-1 with TRBJ2-3, with 10 nucleotides matching TRBD2. The J segment lost 5 bases and the V segment lost 5 bases, leaving 10 bases of the junction unmatched. CDR3 length: 16 amino acids. Germline CDR1 and CDR2: WNHNN and SYGVQD (reference sequence). The chain's CDR3 is CASSNIAGGPQDTQYF. The CDR3 nucleotides read TGCGCCAGCAGTAATATAGCGGGAGGACCTCAAGATACGCAGTATTTT.

This clone came up once. The chain couples TRBV5-1 to TRBJ2-7, with a possible D match to TRBD1 (7 bases). Germline CDR1 SGHRS, CDR2 YFSETQ. Between the trimmed V and J ends, which lost 5 bases and 4 bases, there was a span of 16 bases. CDR3 length equals 14 residues. Written as DNA, the CDR3 is TGCGCCAGCAGTTCAGGGGGGACAGCTTACGAGCAGTACTTC. This codes for CASSSGGTAYEQYF.

The CDR3 here is CASSLNLREVTDTQYF. The DNA for the CDR3 is TGTGCCAGCAGCTTGAACCTCCGGGAAGTGACAGATACGCAGTATTTT. The genes are TRBV5-6 and TRBJ2-3; D perhaps matches TRBD2 (5 bases). Germline CDR1 is SGHDT and CDR2 is YYEEEE. The CDR3 is 16 amino acids. Trimming cost V 1 base and J 3 bases, with 15 bases left between them.

The chain combines TRBV4-3 with TRBJ1-5; the D is unclear. V was pared by 3 bases and J by 5 bases, with 14 bases between. The CDR3 runs 15 residues. From germline, CDR1 is LGHNA and CDR2 YSLEER. CDR3 in amino acids: CASSQDVIRDQPQHF. CDR3 in DNA: TGCGCCAGCAGCCAGGATGTTATTCGGGATCAGCCCCAGCATTTT.